A single sample gave rise to the 15 T cell receptor beta chains below, sequenced in a study of post-analysis software for immune sequencing data. Unique molecular identifiers were carried by the TCR beta cDNA libraries. TCRdb re-called the PCR reads with MiXCR, one entry per CDR3 protein. The sample has approximately 770,000 distinct CDR3 sequences, about 45% seen once. For these receptors, no antigen is known. Broader study findings: Four to six TRBV segments were more frequent in patients than controls; TRBV5-6, TRBV5-1 and TRBV20-1 belonged to this group.

The sequencing sample was made of blood. The receptors were gathered from a girl under 18 with multiple sclerosis.

This clonotype was found a few times. This chain links TRBV5-1 with TRBJ2-1, with D possibly being TRBD2 (7 bases). The CDR3 is 19 residues long. Germline loops: CDR1 SGHRS, CDR2 YFSETQ. V was pared by 1 base and J by 8 bases, with 28 bases between. CDR3 sequence (DNA): TGCGCCAGCAGCTTGCTCTCTGTGTTTACGGCGGCGGGGGCCCATGAGCAGTTCTTC. Translated, it gives CASSLLSVFTAAGAHEQFF. The whole variable domain, filled in from reference TRBV5-1 and TRBJ2-1, reads KAGVTQTPRYLIKTRGQQVTLSCSPISGHRSVSWYQQTPGQGLQFLFEYFSETQRNKGNFPGRFSGRQFSNSRSEMNVSTLELGDSALYLCASSLLSVFTAAGAHEQFFGPGTRLTVL.

There are a few counts of this clonotype. The rearrangement links TRBV27 to TRBJ2-5; 7 bases line up with TRBD1. Germline values: CDR1 MNHEY, CDR2 SMNVEV (reference sequence). Germline trimming cut 1 base from V and 1 base from J; bases unmatched to any gene: 9. This CDR3 has 17 residues. The CDR3 DNA reads as TGTGCCAGCAGTTTATTGACAGGGCTTGGGGTCCAAGAGACCCAGTACTTC. The encoded protein is CASSLLTGLGVQETQYF.

The chain carries TRBV5-1 and TRBJ2-3, with 13 bases lining up with TRBD2. Germline assignment: CDR1 SGHRS and CDR2 YFSETQ. The junction had 5 bases not matched to a gene; V was cut back by 4 bases and J by 6 bases. The CDR3 consists of 15 residues. The CDR3 bases are TGCGCCAGCAGCCCCGGACTAGCGGGAGTTGATACGCAGTATTTT. Translating gives CASSPGLAGVDTQYF. The entire variable domain, with the rest obtained from reference TRBV5-1 and TRBJ2-3, is as follows: KAGVTQTPRYLIKTRGQQVTLSCSPISGHRSVSWYQQTPGQGLQFLFEYFSETQRNKGNFPGRFSGRQFSNSRSEMNVSTLELGDSALYLCASSPGLAGVDTQYFGPGTRLTVL.

As to this clonotype: A read error may produce the germline difference seen at one junction end. CDR3 sequence reads: CASSLTVSYNERFF. In nucleotides, the CDR3 is TGTGCCAGCAGCTTGACAGTCTCCTACAATGAGCGGTTCTTC. The chain links TRBV5-5 to TRBJ2-1, with D unclear. This CDR3 has 14 residues. CDR1 and CDR2 from the germline V gene are SGHKS and YYEKEE (reference sequence).

V is TRBV20-1 and J is TRBJ1-6; weak D call: TRBD1 (5 bases). Per germline, CDR1 DFQATT and CDR2 SNEGSKA (reference sequence). The CDR3 has 14 amino acids. Trimming took off 4 bases at V and 8 bases at J, with 15 bases between the two ends. The CDR3, as DNA: TGCAGTGCTAAAGGGGCAGGACGGGATTCACCCCTCCACTTT. Protein sequence: CSAKGAGRDSPLHF.

This clonotype occurred a few times. The V and J genes are TRBV20-1 and TRBJ1-2; possible D gene TRBD1, 5 bases. CDR3 size: 12 residues. The V end was cut by 6 bases, the J end by 1 base, with 9 bases between. Germline CDR1 reads DFQATT; CDR2 reads SNEGSKA (reference sequence). The CDR3 protein is CSARDLNYGYTF. In nucleotides, the CDR3 is TGCAGTGCCAGGGACCTTAACTATGGCTACACCTTC.

V usage is TRBV15 and J usage is TRBJ1-1; tentatively, D is TRBD1 (5 bases). The CDR3 is 14 amino acids. V dropped 6 bases and J dropped 0 bases, with 11 bases sitting between them. Germline V CDR1 and CDR2: LNHNV, YYDKDF (reference sequence). CDR3 in amino acids: CATRNRGMNTEAFF. As DNA, the CDR3 is TGTGCCACCAGGAACCGGGGGATGAACACTGAAGCTTTCTTT. Complete variable domain (other parts from reference TRBV15 and TRBJ1-1): DAMVIQNPRYQVTQFGKPVTLSCSQTLNHNVMYWYQQKSSQAPKLLFHYYDKDFNNEADTPDNFQSRRPNTSFCFLDIRSPGLGDTAMYLCATRNRGMNTEAFFGQGTRLTVV.

This clonotype was observed a handful of times. The J gene is TRBJ2-7, the V gene TRBV6-1, with D uncertain. The CDR3 has 14 residues. Germline V CDR1 and CDR2: MNHNS, SASEGT. The V and J ends lost 6 bases and 3 bases respectively, with 15 bases between them. CDR3 region: CASRPWGWGYEQYF. For the CDR3, the DNA is TGTGCCAGCAGGCCTTGGGGTTGGGGCTACGAGCAGTACTTC.

This rearrangement joins TRBV4-2 to TRBJ2-7; D perhaps matches TRBD1 (5 bases). CDR3 length: 14 residues. Germline V gene sequence: CDR1 LGHNA, CDR2 YNFKEQ. The V end was cut by 1 base, the J end by 1 base, with 8 bases between. In DNA, the CDR3 is TGTGCCAGCAGCCAAGCGGACACGTCCTACGAGCAGTACTTC. Protein sequence: CASSQADTSYEQYF.

Comment on this clonotype: This may stem from a read error, because a much larger clone lies one nucleotide away. The chain combines TRBV7-9 with TRBJ2-7; 7 bases line up with TRBD1. Per the germline V gene, CDR1 is SEHNR and CDR2 is FQNEAQ (reference sequence). This CDR3 is 12 amino acids long. For the CDR3, the DNA is TGTGCCCGCAGCCAGGGGGCCTACGAGCAGTACTTC. It specifies CARSQGAYEQYF.

This chain joins TRBV12-3 or TRBV12-4 and TRBJ1-4; the D is unclear. CDR3 length: 15 residues. V was clipped by 5 bases and J by 0 bases, with 10 bases between them. The CDR3 DNA reads TGTGCCAGCAGTGAGGAGTATGCAACTAATGAAAAACTGTTTTTT. Protein: CASSEEYATNEKLFF.

This clonotype showed up just a few times. The V and J genes are TRBV7-9 and TRBJ2-3; perhaps TRBD2 as D (5 bases). Germline CDR1 reads SEHNR; CDR2 reads FQNEAQ (reference sequence). Trimming shortened V by 1 base and J by 3 bases, and 11 bases separated the two germline ends. The CDR3 has 15 residues. Written as DNA, the CDR3 is TGTGCCAGCAGCTTAGGAGATGGGAGAACAGATACGCAGTATTTT. Translated, it gives CASSLGDGRTDTQYF.

V usage is TRBV4-1 and J usage is TRBJ2-5; a weak D match, TRBD1 (7 bases). In germline, CDR1 is MGHRA, CDR2 YSYEKL. This CDR3 comprises 14 residues. Trimming left V 4 bases short and J 1 base short, with 10 bases between. As DNA, the CDR3 is TGCGCCAGCAGCCGGGGGGACAGCCAAGAGACCCAGTACTTC. This translates into CASSRGDSQETQYF.

This chain links TRBV20-1 with TRBJ2-1; 9 bases are shared with TRBD2. Germline V gives CDR1 DFQATT, CDR2 SNEGSKA (reference sequence). The J segment lost 7 bases and the V segment lost 3 bases, leaving 10 bases of the junction unmatched. The CDR3 is 15 residues long. CDR3 nucleotides: TGCAGTGCTAGCCCCCCTAGCGGGGTACGGAATGAGCAGTTCTTC. Amino acids: CSASPPSGVRNEQFF.

As DNA, the CDR3 is TGTGCCACCAGCAGAGTTGCACAGACAGGGGTAGCGCGGAGGGCGATTTACGAGCAGTACTTC. Translation: CATSRVAQTGVARRAIYEQYF. The chain is built from TRBV15 and TRBJ2-7; 8 nucleotides agree with TRBD1. V was clipped by 1 base and J by 4 bases; unmatched bases: 24. Germline V gene data show CDR1 as LNHNV and CDR2 as YYDKDF (reference sequence). This CDR3 is built from 21 residues.